The rows below give T cell receptor beta chains drawn from one sample of a study of T cell responses to AZD1222 COVID-19 vaccine. Assay used: immunoSEQ multiplex PCR; TCRdb lists only in-frame clones, some missing. The table lists 150,000 to 200,000 clones, around 90% of them singletons. The material sequenced was peripheral blood, taken 28 days after the second dose of the MenACWY control vaccine. These receptors came from an adult who received the MenACWY meningococcal vaccine as a control. CDR3s include the opening cysteine and the closing phenylalanine or tryptophan. D genes are given only for firm matches. Only part of the rows carry a size: once, few, many, or a class if the clone is expanded.

>TRBJ2-2|16|TRBV7-3|.|TRBD1
TGTGCCAGCAGCCCCACAGGGGGCTCGTACACCGGGGAGCTGTTTTTT
CASSPTGGSYTGELFF
>TRBJ1-2|16|TRBV7-2|.|TRBD1
TGTGCCAGCAACCCTTGGGGGACAGGGGGCGACTATGGCTACACCTTC
CASNPWGTGGDYGYTF
>TRBJ1-1|13|TRBV11-2|.|.
TGTGCCAGCAACCTTGGGTTTGACACTGAAGCTTTCTTT
CASNLGFDTEAFF
>TRBJ2-5|13|TRBV27|.|.
TGTGCCAGCAGTATCCCGGGACGGGAGACCCAGTACTTC
CASSIPGRETQYF
>TRBJ2-3|13|TRBV7-7|.|TRBD1
TGTGCCAGCAGCCCGGACAGGGGAGATACGCAGTATTTT
CASSPDRGDTQYF
>TRBJ1-5|14|TRBV28|.|TRBD1
TGTGCCAGCAGTTCAACAGGGGAGGGGCAGCCCCAGCATTTT
CASSSTGEGQPQHF
>TRBJ1-5|13|TRBV30|few|.
TGTGCCTGGAGTGCGGCGGCCAATCAGCCCCAGCATTTT
CAWSAAANQPQHF
>TRBJ2-5|13|TRBV29-1|.|TRBD2
TGCAGCACGTGGACTAGTGGGGGGTCGACCCAGTACTTC
CSTWTSGGSTQYF
>TRBJ2-1|17|TRBV24-1|.|TRBD2
TGTGCCACCAGTGAGGCACAAGCGGGAGGGTCCTACAATGAGCAGTTCTTC
CATSEAQAGGSYNEQFF
>TRBJ1-3|14|TRBV19|.|TRBD1
TGTGCCAGTCCGGGACAGGGAATTGGAAACACCATATATTTT
CASPGQGIGNTIYF
>TRBJ2-5|17|TRBV5-1|.|TRBD2
TGCGCCAGCAGCTTGGTCGCACTAGCGGGAGGGGGAGAGACCCAGTACTTC
CASSLVALAGGGETQYF
>TRBJ1-3|16|TRBV5-6|.|TRBD1
TGTGCCAGCAGCTTGGTTAGGGGGCCGTGGGGAAACACCATATATTTT
CASSLVRGPWGNTIYF